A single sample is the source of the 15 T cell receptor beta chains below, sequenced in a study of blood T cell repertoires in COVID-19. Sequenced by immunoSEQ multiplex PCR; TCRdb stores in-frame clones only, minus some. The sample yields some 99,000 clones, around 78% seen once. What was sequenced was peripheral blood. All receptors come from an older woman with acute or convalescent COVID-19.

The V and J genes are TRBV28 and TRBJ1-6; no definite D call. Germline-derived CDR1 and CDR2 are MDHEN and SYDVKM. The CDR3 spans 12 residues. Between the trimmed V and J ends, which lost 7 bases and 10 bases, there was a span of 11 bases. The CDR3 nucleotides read TGTGCCAGCACCCCCCCGGGGTCACCCCTCCACTTT. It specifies CASTPPGSPLHF.

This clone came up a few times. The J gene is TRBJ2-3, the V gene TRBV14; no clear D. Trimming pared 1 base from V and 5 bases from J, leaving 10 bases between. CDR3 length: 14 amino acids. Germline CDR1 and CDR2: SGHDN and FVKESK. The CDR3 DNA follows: TGTGCCAGCAGCCAAGGCTGGGCCAAAGATACGCAGTATTTT. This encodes CASSQGWAKDTQYF.

CDR3 coding DNA: TGTGCCAGCAGCCCCCTTGAAGCTTTCTTT. It yields the protein CASSPLEAFF. The chain joins TRBV7-9 to TRBJ1-1; no clear D gene. Germline CDR1 SEHNR, CDR2 FQNEAQ (reference sequence). The V end was cut by 5 bases, the J end by 7 bases, with 5 bases between. This CDR3 is 10 amino acids long. Based on the CDR3 plus reference TRBV7-9 and TRBJ1-1, the full variable domain is DTGVSQNPRHKITKRGQNVTFRCDPISEHNRLYWYRQTLGQGPEFLTYFQNEAQLEKSRLLSDRFSAERPKGSFSTLEIQRTEQGDSAMYLCASSPLEAFFGQGTRLTVV.

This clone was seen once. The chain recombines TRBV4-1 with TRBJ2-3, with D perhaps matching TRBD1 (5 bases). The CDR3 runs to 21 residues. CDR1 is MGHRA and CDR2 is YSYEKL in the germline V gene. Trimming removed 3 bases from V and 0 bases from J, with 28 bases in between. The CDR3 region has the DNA TGCGCCAGCAGCCACCCCCCTGCAGGGCCGAGGTTAAAAGGTAGCACAGATACGCAGTATTTT. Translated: CASSHPPAGPRLKGSTDTQYF.

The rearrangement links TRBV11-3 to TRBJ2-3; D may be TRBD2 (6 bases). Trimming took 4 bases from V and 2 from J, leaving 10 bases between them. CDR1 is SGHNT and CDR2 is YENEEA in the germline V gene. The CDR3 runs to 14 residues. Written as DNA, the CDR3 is TGTGCCAGCAGCTCAGCGGGTGACACAGATACGCAGTATTTT. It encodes CASSSAGDTDTQYF. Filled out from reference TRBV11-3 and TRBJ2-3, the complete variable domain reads EAGVVQSPRYKIIEKKQPVAFWCNPISGHNTLYWYLQNLGQGPELLIRYENEEAVDDSQLPKDRFSAERLKGVDSTLKIQPAELGDSAVYLCASSSAGDTDTQYFGPGTRLTVL.

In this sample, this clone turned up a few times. The CDR3 is CASSPRDSQAYEQYF. Written as DNA, the CDR3 is TGTGCCAGCTCACCACGGGACAGCCAGGCCTACGAGCAGTACTTC. The chain combines TRBV18 with TRBJ2-7; 7 nucleotides match TRBD1. The CDR3 totals 15 residues. V lost 1 base and J lost 2; bases outside the gene matches: 5. Germline lookup yields CDR1 KGHSH and CDR2 LQKENI.

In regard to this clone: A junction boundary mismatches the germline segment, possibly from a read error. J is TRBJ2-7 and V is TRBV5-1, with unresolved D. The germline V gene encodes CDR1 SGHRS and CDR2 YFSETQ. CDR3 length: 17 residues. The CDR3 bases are TGCGCCAGCAGATTGGAGCCCCCCATCCGAACCCCCTACGAGCAGTACTTC. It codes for CASRLEPPIRTPYEQYF.

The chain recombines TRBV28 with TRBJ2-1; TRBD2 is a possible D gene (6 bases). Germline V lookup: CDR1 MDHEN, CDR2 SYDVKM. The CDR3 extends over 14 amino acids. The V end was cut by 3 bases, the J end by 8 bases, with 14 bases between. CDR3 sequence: CASSFSGRRDEQFF. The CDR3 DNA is TGTGCCAGCAGTTTTTCTGGGAGGAGAGATGAGCAGTTCTTC.

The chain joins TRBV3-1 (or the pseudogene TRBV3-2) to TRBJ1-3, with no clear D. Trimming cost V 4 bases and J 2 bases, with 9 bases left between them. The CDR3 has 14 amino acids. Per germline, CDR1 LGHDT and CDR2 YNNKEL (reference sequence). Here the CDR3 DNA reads TGTGCCAGCAGCCTTTCGGGAACTGGAAACACCATATATTTT. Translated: CASSLSGTGNTIYF.

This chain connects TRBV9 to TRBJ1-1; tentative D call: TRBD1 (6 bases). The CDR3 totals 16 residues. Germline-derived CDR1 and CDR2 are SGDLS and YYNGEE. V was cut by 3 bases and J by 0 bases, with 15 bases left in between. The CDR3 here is CASSEGRTAMNTEAFF. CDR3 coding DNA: TGTGCCAGCAGCGAGGGGCGGACAGCAATGAACACTGAAGCTTTCTTT.

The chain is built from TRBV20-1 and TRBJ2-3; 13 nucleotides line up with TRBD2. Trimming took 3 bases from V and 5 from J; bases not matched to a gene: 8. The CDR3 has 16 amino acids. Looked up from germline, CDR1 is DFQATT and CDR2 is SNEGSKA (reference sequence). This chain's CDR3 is CSASRTSGGGGDTQYF. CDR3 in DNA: TGCAGTGCTAGTAGGACTAGCGGGGGTGGGGGAGATACGCAGTATTTT.

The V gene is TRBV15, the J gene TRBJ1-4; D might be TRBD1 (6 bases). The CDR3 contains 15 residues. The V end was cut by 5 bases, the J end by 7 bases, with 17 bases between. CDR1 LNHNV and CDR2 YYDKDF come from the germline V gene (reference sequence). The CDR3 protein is CATSGSLEGGEKLFF. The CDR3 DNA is TGTGCCACCAGCGGTTCCCTCGAAGGGGGTGAAAAACTGTTTTTT.

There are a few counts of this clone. The CDR3 sequence: CASSLRQGWNSPLHF. CDR3 nucleotide sequence: TGCGCCAGCAGCCTTCGACAGGGTTGGAATTCACCCCTCCACTTT. The chain uses TRBV5-1 and TRBJ1-6; 7 positions agree with TRBD1. Germline CDR1 and CDR2: SGHRS and YFSETQ. Trimming removed 4 bases from V and 7 bases from J; junction bases left unmatched: 8. This CDR3 is 15 amino acids long.

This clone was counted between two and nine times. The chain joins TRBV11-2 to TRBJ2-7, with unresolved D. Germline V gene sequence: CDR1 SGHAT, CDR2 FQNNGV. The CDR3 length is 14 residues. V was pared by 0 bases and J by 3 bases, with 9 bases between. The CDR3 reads CASSLDGAGYEQYF. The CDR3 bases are TGTGCCAGCAGCTTAGATGGCGCAGGCTACGAGCAGTACTTC.

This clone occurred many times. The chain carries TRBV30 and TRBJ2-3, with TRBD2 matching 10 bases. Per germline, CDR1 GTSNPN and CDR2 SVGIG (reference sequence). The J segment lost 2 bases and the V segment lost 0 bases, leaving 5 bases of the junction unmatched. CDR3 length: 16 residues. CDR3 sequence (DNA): TGTGCCTGGAGTGTAGCGGGGGGGGAAATCACAGATACGCAGTATTTT. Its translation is CAWSVAGGEITDTQYF.